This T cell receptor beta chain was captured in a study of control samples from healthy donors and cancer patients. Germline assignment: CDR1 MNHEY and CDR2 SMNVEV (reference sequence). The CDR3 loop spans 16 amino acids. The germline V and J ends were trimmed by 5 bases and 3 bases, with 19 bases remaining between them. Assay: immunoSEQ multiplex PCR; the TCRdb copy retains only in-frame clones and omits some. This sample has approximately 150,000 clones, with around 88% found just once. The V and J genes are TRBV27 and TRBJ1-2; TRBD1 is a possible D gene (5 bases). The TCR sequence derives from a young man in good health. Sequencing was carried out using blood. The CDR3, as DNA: TGTGCCAGCAGTCCGCATAACGTAGCGGGGGACTATGGCTACACCTTC. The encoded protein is CASSPHNVAGDYGYTF.